These 28 T cell receptor beta chains share one sample of origin, sequenced in a study of EBV T-cell therapy then PD-1 blockade in nasopharyngeal carcinoma. Regarding time point: 266 days after commencement of treatment, after nivolumab therapy. As for treatment: AdE1-LMPpoly-expanded autologous EBV-specific T-cell therapy followed by anti-PD-1 nivolumab. These receptors lack a known antigen. TCRdb's table, derived via immunoSEQ multiplex PCR, lists solely in-frame clones and lacks some. Of 20,000 to 25,000 clones listed, approximately 79% are singletons. The sequencing here drew on CD8+ T cells from blood, taken at approximately day 260 from a patient whose treatment included autologous EBV-specific T cells and nivolumab. Receptors were obtained from a man between 40 and 49 years old with nasopharyngeal carcinoma.

The chain is built from TRBV9 and TRBJ1-2, with D unclear. The CDR3 has 12 residues. The ends were cut back, 4 bases at V and 6 bases at J, with 10 bases in the middle. Per the germline V gene, CDR1 is SGDLS and CDR2 is YYNGEE. CDR3 sequence (DNA): TGTGCCAGCAGCCAAGGAGGCGATGGCTACACCTTC. As protein: CASSQGGDGYTF.

The CDR3 is CASSRWLNTIYF. The CDR3 coding sequence is TGTGCCAGCAGTCGGTGGTTAAACACCATATATTTT. The rearrangement links TRBV13 to TRBJ1-3; D is uncertain. Germline V lookup: CDR1 PRHDT, CDR2 FYEKMQ (reference sequence). Trimming pared 6 bases from V and 6 bases from J, leaving 9 bases between. The CDR3 runs 12 residues.

This clone appeared a few times. The chain links TRBV7-9 to TRBJ2-3; unclear D gene. The CDR3 contains 15 residues. V was cut by 4 bases and J by 4 bases, with 15 bases left in between. Germline V gene data show CDR1 as SEHNR and CDR2 as FQNEAQ (reference sequence). The CDR3 DNA follows: TGTGCCAGCAGCTACCATAGCCGGGCCTCAGATACGCAGTATTTT. It codes for CASSYHSRASDTQYF. Supplemented by reference TRBV7-9 and TRBJ2-3, the full variable domain reads DTGVSQNPRHKITKRGQNVTFRCDPISEHNRLYWYRQTLGQGPEFLTYFQNEAQLEKSRLLSDRFSAERPKGSFSTLEIQRTEQGDSAMYLCASSYHSRASDTQYFGPGTRLTVL.

This clone occurred a few times. V usage is TRBV6-2 or TRBV6-3 and J usage is TRBJ2-7, with a possible D match to TRBD1 (6 bases). The CDR3 is 14 residues long. V dropped 0 bases and J dropped 5 bases, with 11 bases sitting between them. Germline V gives CDR1 MNHEY, CDR2 SVGEGT. CDR3 region: CASSYSGRGHEQYF. CDR3 DNA sequence: TGTGCCAGCAGTTACTCAGGCAGGGGACACGAGCAGTACTTC.

This clone was recorded a few times. The chain carries TRBV6-2 or TRBV6-3 and TRBJ2-1; 12 nucleotides agree with TRBD2. CDR1 and CDR2 (germline): MNHEY, SVGEGT. V shed 6 bases and J 8 bases; nucleotides not matched to a gene: 8. The CDR3 covers 15 residues. CDR3 DNA sequence: TGTGCCAGCAGCCCCCTAGCGGGGGGGCAGGATGAGCAGTTCTTC. Encoded protein: CASSPLAGGQDEQFF.

The V and J genes are TRBV15 and TRBJ1-5, with 7 bases lining up with TRBD1. Germline V gene lookup returns CDR1 LNHNV and CDR2 YYDKDF (reference sequence). V gave up 1 base and J gave up 0 bases; unmatched junction bases: 3. CDR3 length: 16 amino acids. CDR3 sequence (DNA): TGTGCCACCAGCAGAGGACAGGGATATAGCAATCAGCCCCAGCATTTT. This encodes CATSRGQGYSNQPQHF.

J is TRBJ2-5 and V is TRBV3-1 (or the pseudogene TRBV3-2); tentatively, D is TRBD1 (6 bases). This CDR3 comprises 13 residues. V shed 6 bases and J shed 5 bases, with 13 bases lying between them. The germline CDR1 and CDR2 sequences are LGHDT and YNNKEL (reference sequence). Here the CDR3 DNA reads TGTGCCAGCAGTCACAGGGAAGCGGAGACCCAGTACTTC. This gives the protein CASSHREAETQYF.

The chain links TRBV19 to TRBJ1-2; D is ambiguous. CDR3 length: 11 residues. Trimming left V 7 bases short and J 7 bases short, with 10 bases between. Germline values: CDR1 LNHDA, CDR2 SQIVND (reference sequence). The CDR3 loop reads CASNYGGGYTF. CDR3 sequence (DNA): TGTGCCAGTAACTATGGTGGTGGCTACACCTTC.

The rearrangement links TRBV2 to TRBJ2-1; no definite D call. Trimming cost V 6 bases and J 8 bases, with 5 bases left between them. This CDR3 spans 10 amino acids. Germline V gene data show CDR1 as SNHLY and CDR2 as FYNNEI. Here the CDR3 reads CASRLDEQFF. DNA of the CDR3: TGTGCCAGCAGACTTGATGAGCAGTTCTTC.

The chain recombines TRBV3-1 (or the pseudogene TRBV3-2) with TRBJ2-7; no firm D call. V lost 4 bases to trimming and J lost 0 bases, with 7 bases between them. CDR3 length: 13 amino acids. Germline V gene sequence: CDR1 LGHDT, CDR2 YNNKEL (reference sequence). The CDR3 protein is CASSLTVSYEQYF. The CDR3 coding sequence is TGTGCCAGCAGCCTTACAGTCTCCTACGAGCAGTACTTC.

Concerning this clone itself: Other nucleotide sequences from this sample produce the same CDR3. The rearrangement uses TRBV6-4 and TRBJ2-2; unclear D gene. The CDR3 is made up of 14 amino acids. Germline V lookup: CDR1 MRHNA, CDR2 SNTAGT. The germline V and J ends were trimmed by 0 bases and 2 bases, with 4 bases remaining between them. The CDR3 sequence is CASSDSTNTGELFF. The CDR3 DNA sequence: TGTGCCAGCAGTGACTCGACCAACACCGGGGAGCTGTTTTTT.

The V and J genes are TRBV9 and TRBJ2-1; D perhaps matches TRBD1 (6 bases). CDR1 and CDR2 (germline): SGDLS, YYNGEE. V lost 4 bases to trimming and J lost 0 bases, with 11 bases between them. The CDR3 runs 15 residues. CDR3 nucleotide sequence: TGTGCCAGCAGCCTAACGGACAGCTCCTACAATGAGCAGTTCTTC. This gives the protein CASSLTDSSYNEQFF.

This clone was counted a few times. V is TRBV11-2 and J is TRBJ1-3; no clear D gene. The CDR3 is made up of 12 amino acids. CDR1 and CDR2 from the germline V gene are SGHAT and FQNNGV. Trimming shortened V by 5 bases and J by 4 bases, and 6 bases separated the two germline ends. This chain's CDR3 is CASSPTGNTIYF. In nucleotides, the CDR3 is TGTGCCAGCAGCCCGACGGGAAACACCATATATTTT.

Turning to this clone: The same CDR3 arises from other DNA sequences in this sample as well. The J gene is TRBJ1-5, the V gene TRBV6-5, with TRBD1 identical over 8 bases. J gave up 4 bases and V 6 bases, and 5 bases lay outside the gene matches. The CDR3 runs 14 residues. The V gene's germline CDR1 is MNHEY and CDR2 SVGAGI. The CDR3 nucleotides read TGTGCCAGCAGGAGGACAGGGAGAAATCAGCCCCAGCATTTT. Protein product: CASRRTGRNQPQHF.

The genes are TRBV6-5 and TRBJ1-5; TRBD1 might be the D (5 bases). CDR1 MNHEY and CDR2 SVGAGI come from the germline V gene. The germline V and J ends were trimmed by 7 bases and 0 bases, with 10 bases remaining between them. This CDR3 has 14 residues. CDR3 coding DNA: TGTGCCAGCAAAGGACAATATAGCAATCAGCCCCAGCATTTT. Amino acids: CASKGQYSNQPQHF.

A single count supports this clone. The chain has TRBV7-6 and TRBJ1-4; tentatively, D is TRBD1 (5 bases). The CDR3 is 15 amino acids. The ends were cut back, 5 bases at V and 4 bases at J, with 14 bases in the middle. Germline CDR1 is SGHVS and CDR2 is FNYEAQ. Here the CDR3 DNA reads TGTGCCAGCAGCGCCACCGGGGCCTATAATGAAAAACTGTTTTTT. Its protein is CASSATGAYNEKLFF.

This chain uses TRBV27 with TRBJ2-2; D remains unclear. The CDR3 spans 15 residues. The V gene lost 0 bases and the J gene lost 2 bases, with 7 bases spanning the gap. Looked up from germline, CDR1 is MNHEY and CDR2 is SMNVEV (reference sequence). CDR3 amino acids: CASSLSTKNTGELFF. Here the CDR3 DNA reads TGTGCCAGCAGTTTATCCACCAAAAACACCGGGGAGCTGTTTTTT.

The rearrangement joins TRBV9 to TRBJ1-2; D gene unclear. Germline V gene sequence: CDR1 SGDLS, CDR2 YYNGEE. The length of the CDR3 is 15 residues. V was trimmed by 0 bases and J by 7 bases, leaving 16 bases between them. Written as DNA, the CDR3 is TGTGCCAGCAGCGTAGGACGCACCTCATCCTCTGGCTACACCTTC. This sequence encodes CASSVGRTSSSGYTF.

The V gene is TRBV19, the J gene TRBJ1-6; no firm D call. V shed 5 bases and J shed 3 bases, with 11 bases lying between them. The CDR3 is 15 amino acids. Germline CDR1 is LNHDA and CDR2 is SQIVND (reference sequence). CDR3 sequence (DNA): TGTGCCAGTAGTTCCACAGAATTCTATAATTCACCCCTCCACTTT. Residues: CASSSTEFYNSPLHF. Looking up the rest from reference TRBV19 and TRBJ1-6 gives the full variable domain: DGGITQSPKYLFRKEGQNVTLSCEQNLNHDAMYWYRQDPGQGLRLIYYSQIVNDFQKGDIAEGYSVSREKKESFPLTVTSAQKNPTAFYLCASSSTEFYNSPLHFGNGTRLTVT.

The V call is TRBV7-3, the J call TRBJ2-3; maybe TRBD1 (5 bases). The CDR3 covers 14 residues. Trimming removed 5 bases from V and 1 base from J, with 10 bases in between. Per the germline V gene, CDR1 is SGHTA and CDR2 is FQGTGA. CDR3 in amino acids: CASSPQGGTDTQYF. In DNA, the CDR3 is TGTGCCAGCAGCCCCCAGGGTGGCACAGATACGCAGTATTTT.

The J gene is TRBJ2-1, the V gene TRBV9, with D perhaps given as TRBD1 or TRBD2 (5 bases each). The ends were cut back, 4 bases at V and 3 bases at J, with 14 bases in the middle. The germline gives CDR1 SGDLS, CDR2 YYNGEE. The CDR3 has 15 residues. This chain's CDR3 is CASSPGTDFYNEQFF. The CDR3 DNA reads as TGTGCCAGCAGCCCAGGGACGGACTTCTACAATGAGCAGTTCTTC.

The CDR3 reads CASSHAWEGNTEAFF. The CDR3 DNA is TGCGCCAGCAGCCACGCCTGGGAGGGTAACACTGAAGCTTTCTTT. J is TRBJ1-1 and V is TRBV4-3; D gene uncertain. The V gene's germline CDR1 is LGHNA and CDR2 YSLEER. The CDR3 contains 15 residues. Trimming removed 3 bases at V and 2 bases at J, with 13 bases between.

In this sample, this clone turned up once. This chain connects TRBV3-1 (or the pseudogene TRBV3-2) to TRBJ2-6; D unclear. This CDR3 spans 17 amino acids. Trimming cost V 0 bases and J 0 bases, with 9 bases left between them. Germline V lookup: CDR1 LGHDT, CDR2 YNNKEL (reference sequence). CDR3 loop: CASSQDRKVSGANVLTF. In DNA form, the CDR3 reads TGTGCCAGCAGCCAAGATCGAAAGGTCTCTGGGGCCAACGTCCTGACTTTC.

This sequence joins TRBV28 and TRBJ1-1; maybe TRBD1 (6 bases). Trimming removed 6 bases from V and 4 bases from J, with 12 bases in between. The V gene's germline CDR1 is MDHEN and CDR2 SYDVKM. This CDR3 comprises 13 residues. DNA of the CDR3: TGTGCCAGCAGCTTAGGGGGGACCACTGAAGCTTTCTTT. Amino acids: CASSLGGTTEAFF.

The chain combines TRBV10-2 with TRBJ2-1, with D perhaps assigned TRBD1 or TRBD2 (6 bases each). Germline CDR1 and CDR2: WSHSY and SAAADI. V was clipped by 0 bases and J by 5 bases, with 11 bases between them. The CDR3 is made up of 15 amino acids. CDR3 bases: TGCGCCAGCAGTGAGTCGAGGGGGGTAGACAATGAGCAGTTCTTC. Translation gives CASSESRGVDNEQFF.

The CDR3 region has the DNA TGTGCCAGCAGAGCGGGGACTTCGAGGGACACTGAAGCTTTCTTT. It is translated as CASRAGTSRDTEAFF. The chain joins TRBV6-5 to TRBJ1-1, with D possibly being TRBD1 (5 bases). V lost 6 bases and J lost 3, with 17 bases in between. Germline CDR1 is MNHEY and CDR2 is SVGAGI. This CDR3 comprises 15 residues.

The rearrangement links TRBV4-2 to TRBJ2-5; D not resolved. The germline V gene encodes CDR1 LGHNA and CDR2 YNFKEQ. V was clipped by 1 base and J by 2 bases, with 17 bases between them. CDR3 size: 17 residues. The CDR3 DNA sequence: TGTGCCAGCAGCCAAGTCGATTCCAGGTACAGTCAAGAGACCCAGTACTTC. Protein product: CASSQVDSRYSQETQYF.

This clone was seen only once. The chain uses TRBV7-9 and TRBJ1-1; D is unclear. CDR1 and CDR2 (germline): SEHNR, FQNEAQ (reference sequence). The CDR3 has 11 residues. Trimming took off 5 bases at V and 6 bases at J, with 7 bases between the two ends. In nucleotides, the CDR3 is TGTGCCAGCAGCGTCAGCGCTGAAGCTTTCTTT. Translated: CASSVSAEAFF.